A few counts support the clone carrying this T cell receptor (beta chain). Its antigen is unidentified. TCRdb reprocessed the RACE reads with MiXCR, giving one entry per CDR3 protein. The profile shows 110,000 to 150,000 distinct CDR3 sequences, approximately 12% of them singletons. Indicated time point: patch test 2, 6 weeks after DPC sensitization. Described treatment: therapeutic diphenylcyclopropenone sensitization with weekly scalp DPC. The V end was cut by 5 bases, the J end by 0 bases, with 12 bases between. The CDR3 consists of 15 residues. The germline gives CDR1 MGHDK, CDR2 SYGVNS. This sample was included in a study of human T cells and chemical hapten exposure. General study points: The formation of large CDR3 similarity clusters by expanded TCRs significantly exceeded that of controls. Donors were affected by alopecia, so their immune reaction might vary from that of healthy individuals. More PT1 expanded TCRs went with higher patch test scores.

The TCR comes from a woman aged 45-65 years with alopecia areata. Some clones in this sample may be carry-over from other donors' samples. The chain links TRBV25-1 to TRBJ2-3; the D gene is possibly TRBD1 (6 bases). The sequencing used whole blood, collected in connection with sensitization to the hapten diphenylcyclopropenone (DPC). The CDR3 loop reads CASSPGVISTDTQYF. CDR3 in DNA: TGTGCCAGCAGTCCAGGGGTTATTAGCACAGATACGCAGTATTTT.